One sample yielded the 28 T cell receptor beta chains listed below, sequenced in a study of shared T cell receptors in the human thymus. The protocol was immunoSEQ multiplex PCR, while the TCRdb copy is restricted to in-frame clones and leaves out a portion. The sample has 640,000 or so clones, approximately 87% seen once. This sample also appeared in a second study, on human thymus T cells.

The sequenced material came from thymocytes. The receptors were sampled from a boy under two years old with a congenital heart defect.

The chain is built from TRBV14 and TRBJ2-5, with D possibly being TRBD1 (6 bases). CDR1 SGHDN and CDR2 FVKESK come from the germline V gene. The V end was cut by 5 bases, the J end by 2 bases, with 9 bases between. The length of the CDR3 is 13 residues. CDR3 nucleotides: TGTGCCAGCAGCAGGACAGCACAAGAGACCCAGTACTTC. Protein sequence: CASSRTAQETQYF.

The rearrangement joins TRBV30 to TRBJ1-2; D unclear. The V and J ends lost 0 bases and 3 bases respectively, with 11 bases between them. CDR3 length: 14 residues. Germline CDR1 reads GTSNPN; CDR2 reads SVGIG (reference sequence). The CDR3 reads CAWSVVPNHYGYTF. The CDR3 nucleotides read TGTGCCTGGAGTGTAGTACCTAACCACTATGGCTACACCTTC.

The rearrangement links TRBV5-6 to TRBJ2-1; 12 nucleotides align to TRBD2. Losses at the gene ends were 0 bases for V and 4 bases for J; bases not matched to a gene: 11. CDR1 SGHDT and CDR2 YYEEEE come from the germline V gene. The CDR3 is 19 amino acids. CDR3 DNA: TGTGCCAGCAGCTTGGGGACTAGCGGGATGTCCACCACTTACAATGAGCAGTTCTTC. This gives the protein CASSLGTSGMSTTYNEQFF.

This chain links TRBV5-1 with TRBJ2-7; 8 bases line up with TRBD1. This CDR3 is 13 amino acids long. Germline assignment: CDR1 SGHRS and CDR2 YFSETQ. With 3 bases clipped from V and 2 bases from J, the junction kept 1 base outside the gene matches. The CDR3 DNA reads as TGCGCCAGCAGCTCAGGGGGCACCTACGAGCAGTACTTC. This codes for CASSSGGTYEQYF. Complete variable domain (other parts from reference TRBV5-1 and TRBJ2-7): KAGVTQTPRYLIKTRGQQVTLSCSPISGHRSVSWYQQTPGQGLQFLFEYFSETQRNKGNFPGRFSGRQFSNSRSEMNVSTLELGDSALYLCASSSGGTYEQYFGPGTRLTVT.

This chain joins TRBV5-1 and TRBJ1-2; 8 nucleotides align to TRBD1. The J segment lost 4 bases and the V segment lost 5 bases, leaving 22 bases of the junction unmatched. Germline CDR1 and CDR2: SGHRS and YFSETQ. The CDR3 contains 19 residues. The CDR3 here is CASSPGRGTGYPISYGYTF. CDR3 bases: TGCGCCAGCAGTCCGGGGAGGGGGACAGGTTATCCTATCTCCTATGGCTACACCTTC.

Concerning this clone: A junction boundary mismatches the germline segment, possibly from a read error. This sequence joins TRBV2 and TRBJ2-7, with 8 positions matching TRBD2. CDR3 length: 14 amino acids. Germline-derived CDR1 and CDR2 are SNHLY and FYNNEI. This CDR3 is CASSPGGDLSEQSF. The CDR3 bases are TGTGCCAGCAGCCCCGGGGGGGATCTGAGCGAGCAGTCCTTC.

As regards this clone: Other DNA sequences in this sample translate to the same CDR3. In DNA, the CDR3 is TGTGCCAGCAGCGTCGGACTAGCGGGGCCCTACAATGAGCAGTTCTTC. Translated, it gives CASSVGLAGPYNEQFF. The rearrangement uses TRBV9 and TRBJ2-1; 12 nucleotides match TRBD2. The CDR3 totals 16 residues. From germline, CDR1 is SGDLS and CDR2 YYNGEE. V shed 2 bases and J 2 bases; nucleotides not matched to a gene: 2.

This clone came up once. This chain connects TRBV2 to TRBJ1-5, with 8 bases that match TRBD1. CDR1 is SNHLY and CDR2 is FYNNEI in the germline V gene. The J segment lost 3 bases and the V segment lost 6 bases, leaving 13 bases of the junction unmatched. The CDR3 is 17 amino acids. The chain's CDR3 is CASRALTTGDNNQPQHF. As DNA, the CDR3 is TGTGCCAGCAGAGCCCTCACGACAGGGGATAACAATCAGCCCCAGCATTTT.

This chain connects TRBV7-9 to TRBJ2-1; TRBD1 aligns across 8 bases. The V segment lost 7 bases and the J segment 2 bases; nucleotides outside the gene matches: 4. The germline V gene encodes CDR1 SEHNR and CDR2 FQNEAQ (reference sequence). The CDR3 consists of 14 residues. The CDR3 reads CASIRTGPYNEQFF. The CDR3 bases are TGTGCCAGCATCCGGACAGGGCCCTACAATGAGCAGTTCTTC. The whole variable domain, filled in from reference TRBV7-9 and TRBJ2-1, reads DTGVSQNPRHKITKRGQNVTFRCDPISEHNRLYWYRQTLGQGPEFLTYFQNEAQLEKSRLLSDRFSAERPKGSFSTLEIQRTEQGDSAMYLCASIRTGPYNEQFFGPGTRLTVL.

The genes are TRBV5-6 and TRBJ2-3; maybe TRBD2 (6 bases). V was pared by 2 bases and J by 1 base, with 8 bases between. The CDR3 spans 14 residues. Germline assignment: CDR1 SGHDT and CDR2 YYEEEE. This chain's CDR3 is CASSFTGGTDTQYF. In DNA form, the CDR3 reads TGTGCCAGCAGCTTCACGGGGGGCACAGATACGCAGTATTTT. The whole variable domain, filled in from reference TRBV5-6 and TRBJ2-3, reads DAGVTQSPTHLIKTRGQQVTLRCSPKSGHDTVSWYQQALGQGPQFIFQYYEEEERQRGNFPDRFSGHQFPNYSSELNVNALLLGDSALYLCASSFTGGTDTQYFGPGTRLTVL.

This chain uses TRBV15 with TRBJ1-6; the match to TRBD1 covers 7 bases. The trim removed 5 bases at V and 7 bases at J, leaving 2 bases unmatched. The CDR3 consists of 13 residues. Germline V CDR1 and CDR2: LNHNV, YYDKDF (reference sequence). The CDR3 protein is CATSPGQNSPLHF. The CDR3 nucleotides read TGTGCCACCAGCCCGGGACAGAATTCACCCCTCCACTTT.

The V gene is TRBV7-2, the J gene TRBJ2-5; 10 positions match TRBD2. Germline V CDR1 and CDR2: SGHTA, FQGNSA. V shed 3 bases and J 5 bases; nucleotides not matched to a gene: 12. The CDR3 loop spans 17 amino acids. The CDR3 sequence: CASSFLHGAGGPETQYF. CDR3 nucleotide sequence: TGTGCCAGCAGCTTTTTACACGGAGCGGGGGGGCCGGAGACCCAGTACTTC.

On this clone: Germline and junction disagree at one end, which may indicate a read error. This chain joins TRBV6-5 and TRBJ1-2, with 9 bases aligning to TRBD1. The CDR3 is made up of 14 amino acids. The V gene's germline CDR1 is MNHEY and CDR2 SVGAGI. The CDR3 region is CASSNSQGAYGYTF. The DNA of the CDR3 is TGTGCCAGCAGTAACTCACAGGGGGCCTATGGCTACACCTTC.

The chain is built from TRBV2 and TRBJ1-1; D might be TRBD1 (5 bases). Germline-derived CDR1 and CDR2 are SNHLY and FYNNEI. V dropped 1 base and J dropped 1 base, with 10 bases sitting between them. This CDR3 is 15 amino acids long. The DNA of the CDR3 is TGTGCCAGCAGTGAAGGGACAACAGAGAACACTGAAGCTTTCTTT. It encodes CASSEGTTENTEAFF.

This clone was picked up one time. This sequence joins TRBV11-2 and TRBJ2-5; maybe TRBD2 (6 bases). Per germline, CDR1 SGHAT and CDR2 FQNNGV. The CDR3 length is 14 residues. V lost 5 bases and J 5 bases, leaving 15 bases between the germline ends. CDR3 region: CASSPRLGGETQYF. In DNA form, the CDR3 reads TGTGCCAGCAGCCCGAGACTCGGAGGGGAGACCCAGTACTTC.

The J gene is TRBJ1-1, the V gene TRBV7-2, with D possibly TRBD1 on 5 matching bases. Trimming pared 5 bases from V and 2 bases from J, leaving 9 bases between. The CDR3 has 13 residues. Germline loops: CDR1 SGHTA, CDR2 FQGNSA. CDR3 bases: TGTGCCAGCAGCCGGGGGACTAACACTGAAGCTTTCTTT. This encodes CASSRGTNTEAFF.

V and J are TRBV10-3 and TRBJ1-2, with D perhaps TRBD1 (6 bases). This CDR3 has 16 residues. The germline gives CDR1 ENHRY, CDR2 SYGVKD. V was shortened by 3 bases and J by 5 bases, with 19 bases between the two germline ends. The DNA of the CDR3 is TGTGCCATCAGTGATAGCCGGGGGGCCTGTCGATATGGCTACACCTTC. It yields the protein CAISDSRGACRYGYTF.

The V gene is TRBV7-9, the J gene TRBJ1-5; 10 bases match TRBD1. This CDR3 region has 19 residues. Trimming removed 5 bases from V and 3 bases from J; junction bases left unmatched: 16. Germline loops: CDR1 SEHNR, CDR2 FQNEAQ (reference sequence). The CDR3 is CASSHNQPPGTGDNQPQHF. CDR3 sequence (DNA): TGTGCCAGCAGCCACAATCAACCGCCCGGGACAGGGGACAATCAGCCCCAGCATTTT.

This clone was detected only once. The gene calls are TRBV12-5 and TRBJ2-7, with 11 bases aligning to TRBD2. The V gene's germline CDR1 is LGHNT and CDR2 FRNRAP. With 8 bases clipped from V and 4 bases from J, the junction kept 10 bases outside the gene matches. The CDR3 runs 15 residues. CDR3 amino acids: CASLDSGRAIYEQYF. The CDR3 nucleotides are TGTGCTAGTCTTGATAGCGGGAGGGCCATATACGAGCAGTACTTC.

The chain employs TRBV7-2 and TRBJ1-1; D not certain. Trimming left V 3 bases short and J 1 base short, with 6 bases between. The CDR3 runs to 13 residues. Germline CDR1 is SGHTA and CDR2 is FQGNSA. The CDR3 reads CASSFAQNTEAFF. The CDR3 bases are TGTGCCAGCAGCTTCGCACAGAACACTGAAGCTTTCTTT.

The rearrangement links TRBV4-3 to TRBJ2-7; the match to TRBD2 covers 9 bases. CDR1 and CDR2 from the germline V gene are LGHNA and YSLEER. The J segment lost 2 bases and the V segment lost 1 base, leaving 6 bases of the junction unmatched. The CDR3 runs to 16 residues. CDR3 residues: CASSQAPSGKPYEQYF. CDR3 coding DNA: TGCGCCAGCAGCCAAGCGCCTAGCGGGAAGCCCTACGAGCAGTACTTC.

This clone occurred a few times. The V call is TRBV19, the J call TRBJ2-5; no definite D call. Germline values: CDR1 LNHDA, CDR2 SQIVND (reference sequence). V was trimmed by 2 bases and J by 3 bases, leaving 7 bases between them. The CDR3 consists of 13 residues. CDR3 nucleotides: TGTGCCAGTAGTATACGCCGGGAAGAGACCCAGTACTTC. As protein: CASSIRREETQYF.

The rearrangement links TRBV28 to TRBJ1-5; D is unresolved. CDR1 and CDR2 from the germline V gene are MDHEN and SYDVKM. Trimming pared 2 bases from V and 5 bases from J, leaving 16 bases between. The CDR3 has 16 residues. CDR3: CASSLSGLVRHQPQHF. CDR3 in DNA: TGTGCCAGCAGTTTAAGCGGACTGGTCCGACATCAGCCCCAGCATTTT.

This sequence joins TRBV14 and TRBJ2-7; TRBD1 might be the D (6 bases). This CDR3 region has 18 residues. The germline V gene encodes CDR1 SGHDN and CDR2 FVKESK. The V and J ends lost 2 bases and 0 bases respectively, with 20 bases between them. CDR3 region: CASSQFFCPGVPSYEQYF. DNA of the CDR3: TGTGCCAGCAGCCAATTTTTTTGCCCAGGGGTGCCCTCCTACGAGCAGTACTTC.

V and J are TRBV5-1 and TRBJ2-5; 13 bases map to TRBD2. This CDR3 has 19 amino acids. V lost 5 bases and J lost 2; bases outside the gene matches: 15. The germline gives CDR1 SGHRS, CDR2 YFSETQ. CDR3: CASRGPLAGGRGGQETQYF. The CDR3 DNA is TGCGCCAGCAGGGGGCCACTAGCGGGAGGGAGAGGTGGGCAAGAGACCCAGTACTTC. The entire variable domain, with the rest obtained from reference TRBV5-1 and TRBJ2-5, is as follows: KAGVTQTPRYLIKTRGQQVTLSCSPISGHRSVSWYQQTPGQGLQFLFEYFSETQRNKGNFPGRFSGRQFSNSRSEMNVSTLELGDSALYLCASRGPLAGGRGGQETQYFGPGTRLLVL.

In DNA, the CDR3 is TGCGCCAGCAGACGCGGACAGGGGGGAGCGGTAAACACTGAAGCTTTCTTT. Translated: CASRRGQGGAVNTEAFF. The J gene is TRBJ1-1, the V gene TRBV5-1; 10 bases are a match to TRBD1. This CDR3 spans 17 amino acids. The germline CDR1 and CDR2 sequences are SGHRS and YFSETQ. The J segment lost 2 bases and the V segment lost 5 bases, leaving 12 bases of the junction unmatched. The variable domain in full, completed from reference TRBV5-1 and TRBJ1-1, reads KAGVTQTPRYLIKTRGQQVTLSCSPISGHRSVSWYQQTPGQGLQFLFEYFSETQRNKGNFPGRFSGRQFSNSRSEMNVSTLELGDSALYLCASRRGQGGAVNTEAFFGQGTRLTVV.

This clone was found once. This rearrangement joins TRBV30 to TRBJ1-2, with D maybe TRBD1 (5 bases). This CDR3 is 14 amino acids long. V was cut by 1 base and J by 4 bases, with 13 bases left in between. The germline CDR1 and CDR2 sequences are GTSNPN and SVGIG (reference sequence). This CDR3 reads CAWSGRGLTYGYTF. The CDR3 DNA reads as TGTGCCTGGAGTGGGCGGGGCTTAACCTATGGCTACACCTTC. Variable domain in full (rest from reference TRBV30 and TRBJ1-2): SQTIHQWPATLVQPVGSPLSLECTVEGTSNPNLYWYRQAAGRGLQLLFYSVGIGQISSEVPQNLSASRPQDRQFILSSKKLLLSDSGFYLCAWSGRGLTYGYTFGSGTRLTVV.

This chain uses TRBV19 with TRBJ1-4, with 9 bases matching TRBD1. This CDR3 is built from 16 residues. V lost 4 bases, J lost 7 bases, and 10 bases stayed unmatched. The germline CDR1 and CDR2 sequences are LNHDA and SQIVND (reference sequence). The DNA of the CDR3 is TGTGCCAGTAGTAAGCACTACAGGGGGCATCGTGAAAAACTGTTTTTT. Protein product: CASSKHYRGHREKLFF. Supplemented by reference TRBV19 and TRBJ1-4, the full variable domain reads DGGITQSPKYLFRKEGQNVTLSCEQNLNHDAMYWYRQDPGQGLRLIYYSQIVNDFQKGDIAEGYSVSREKKESFPLTVTSAQKNPTAFYLCASSKHYRGHREKLFFGSGTQLSVL.